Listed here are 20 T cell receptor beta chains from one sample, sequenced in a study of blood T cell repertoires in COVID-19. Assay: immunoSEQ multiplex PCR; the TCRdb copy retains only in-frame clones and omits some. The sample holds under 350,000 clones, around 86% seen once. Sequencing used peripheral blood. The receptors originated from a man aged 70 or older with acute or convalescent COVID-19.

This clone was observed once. The CDR3 sequence: CASIFRGIQRGYNEQFF. CDR3 DNA: TGTGCCAGCATCTTCCGGGGTATACAGCGCGGCTACAATGAGCAGTTCTTC. The V gene is TRBV28, the J gene TRBJ2-1; D perhaps matches TRBD2 (5 bases). This CDR3 is 17 amino acids long. With 7 bases removed from V and 3 bases from J, the gap between germline ends came to 22 bases. Germline assignment: CDR1 MDHEN and CDR2 SYDVKM.

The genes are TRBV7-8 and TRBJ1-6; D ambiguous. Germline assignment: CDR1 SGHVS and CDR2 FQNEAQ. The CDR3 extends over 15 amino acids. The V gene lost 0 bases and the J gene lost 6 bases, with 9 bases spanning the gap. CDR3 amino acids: CASSLAVRLNSPLHF. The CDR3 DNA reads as TGTGCCAGCAGCTTAGCAGTCAGGCTTAATTCACCCCTCCACTTT.

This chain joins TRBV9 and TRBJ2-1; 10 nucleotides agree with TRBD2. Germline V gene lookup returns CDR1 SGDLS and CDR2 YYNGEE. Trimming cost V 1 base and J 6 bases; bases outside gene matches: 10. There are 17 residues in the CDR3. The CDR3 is CASSVTGGLAELNEQFF. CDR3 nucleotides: TGTGCCAGCAGCGTAACGGGAGGACTAGCGGAGCTCAATGAGCAGTTCTTC. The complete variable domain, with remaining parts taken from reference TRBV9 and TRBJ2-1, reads DSGVTQTPKHLITATGQRVTLRCSPRSGDLSVYWYQQSLDQGLQFLIQYYNGEERAKGNILERFSAQQFPDLHSELNLSSLELGDSALYFCASSVTGGLAELNEQFFGPGTRLTVL.

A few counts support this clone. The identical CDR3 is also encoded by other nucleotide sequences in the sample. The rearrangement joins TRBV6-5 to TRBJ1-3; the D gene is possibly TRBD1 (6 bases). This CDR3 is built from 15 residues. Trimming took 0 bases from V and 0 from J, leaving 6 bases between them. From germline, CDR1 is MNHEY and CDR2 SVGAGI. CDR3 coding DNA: TGTGCCAGCAGTTACTCGGACAGCTCTGGAAACACCATATATTTT. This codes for CASSYSDSSGNTIYF.

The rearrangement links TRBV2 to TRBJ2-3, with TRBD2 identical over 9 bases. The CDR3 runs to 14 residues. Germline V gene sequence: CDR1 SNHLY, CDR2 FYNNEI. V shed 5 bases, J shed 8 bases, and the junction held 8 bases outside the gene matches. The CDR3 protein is CASSPHTAGGTQYF. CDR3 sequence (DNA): TGTGCCAGCAGTCCACATACAGCGGGGGGTACGCAGTATTTT. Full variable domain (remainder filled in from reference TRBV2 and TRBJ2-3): EPEVTQTPSHQVTQMGQEVILRCVPISNHLYFYWYRQILGQKVEFLVSFYNNEISEKSEIFDDQFSVERPDGSNFTLKIRSTKLEDSAMYFCASSPHTAGGTQYFGPGTRLTVL.

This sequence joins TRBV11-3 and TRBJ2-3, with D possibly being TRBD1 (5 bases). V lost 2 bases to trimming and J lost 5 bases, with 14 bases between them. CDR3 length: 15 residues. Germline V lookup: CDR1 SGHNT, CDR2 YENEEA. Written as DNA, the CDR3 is TGTGCCAGCAGCTTATCTCAGGGTTCGGGAGATACGCAGTATTTT. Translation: CASSLSQGSGDTQYF. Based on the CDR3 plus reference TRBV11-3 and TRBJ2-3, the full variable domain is EAGVVQSPRYKIIEKKQPVAFWCNPISGHNTLYWYLQNLGQGPELLIRYENEEAVDDSQLPKDRFSAERLKGVDSTLKIQPAELGDSAVYLCASSLSQGSGDTQYFGPGTRLTVL.

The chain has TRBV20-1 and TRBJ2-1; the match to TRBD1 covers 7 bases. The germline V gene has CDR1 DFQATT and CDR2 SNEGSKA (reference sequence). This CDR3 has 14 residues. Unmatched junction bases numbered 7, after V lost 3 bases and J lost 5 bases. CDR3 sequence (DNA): TGCAGTGCTAGTCGTGGGACAGTTAACAATGAGCAGTTCTTC. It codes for CSASRGTVNNEQFF.

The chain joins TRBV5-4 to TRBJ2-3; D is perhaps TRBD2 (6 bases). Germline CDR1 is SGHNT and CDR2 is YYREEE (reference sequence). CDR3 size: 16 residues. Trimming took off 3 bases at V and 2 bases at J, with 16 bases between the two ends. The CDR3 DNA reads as TGTGCCAGCAGCTGGCGGGGCCGCGGCGTCACAGATACGCAGTATTTT. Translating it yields CASSWRGRGVTDTQYF.

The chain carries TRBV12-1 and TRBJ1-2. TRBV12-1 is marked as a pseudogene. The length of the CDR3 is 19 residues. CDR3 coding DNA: TGTGCCAGCAGCTTTGCTCCCGGGGGGACCCATAAAACTAACTATGGCTACACCTTC. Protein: CASSFAPGGTHKTNYGYTF.

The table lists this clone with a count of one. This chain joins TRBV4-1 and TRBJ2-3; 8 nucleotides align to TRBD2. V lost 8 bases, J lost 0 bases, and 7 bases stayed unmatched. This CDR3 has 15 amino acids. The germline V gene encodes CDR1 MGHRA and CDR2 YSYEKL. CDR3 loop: CASSLAGPSTDTQYF. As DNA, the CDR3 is TGCGCCAGCTCCCTAGCGGGTCCCAGCACAGATACGCAGTATTTT.

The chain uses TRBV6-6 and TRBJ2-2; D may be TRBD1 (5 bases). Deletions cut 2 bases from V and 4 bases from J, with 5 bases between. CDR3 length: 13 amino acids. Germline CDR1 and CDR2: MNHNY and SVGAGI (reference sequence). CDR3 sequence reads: CASSYGATGELFF. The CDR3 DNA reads TGTGCCAGCAGTTACGGGGCCACCGGGGAGCTGTTTTTT.

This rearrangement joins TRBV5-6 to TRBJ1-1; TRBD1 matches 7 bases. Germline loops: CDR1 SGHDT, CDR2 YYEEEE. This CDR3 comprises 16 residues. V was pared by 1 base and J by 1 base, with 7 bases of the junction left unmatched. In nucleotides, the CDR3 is TGTGCCAGCAGCTTGTCCGCAGGGGGATGGAACACTGAAGCTTTCTTT. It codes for CASSLSAGGWNTEAFF.

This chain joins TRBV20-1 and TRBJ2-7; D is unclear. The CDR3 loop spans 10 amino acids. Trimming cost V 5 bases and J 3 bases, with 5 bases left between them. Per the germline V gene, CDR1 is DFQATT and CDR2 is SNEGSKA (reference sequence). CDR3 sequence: CSAVLYEQYF. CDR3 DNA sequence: TGCAGTGCTGTCCTCTACGAGCAGTACTTC.

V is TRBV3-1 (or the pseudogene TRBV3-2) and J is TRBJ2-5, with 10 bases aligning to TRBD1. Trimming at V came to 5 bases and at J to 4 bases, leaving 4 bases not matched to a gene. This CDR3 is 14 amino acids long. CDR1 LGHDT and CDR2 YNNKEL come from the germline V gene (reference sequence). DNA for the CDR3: TGTGCCAGCAGCACTCGACAGGGGGCAGAGACCCAGTACTTC. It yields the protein CASSTRQGAETQYF.

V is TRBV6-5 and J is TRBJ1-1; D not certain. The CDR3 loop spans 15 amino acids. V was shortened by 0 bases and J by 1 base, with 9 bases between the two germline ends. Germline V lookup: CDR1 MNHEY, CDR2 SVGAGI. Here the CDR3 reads CASSYSRNRNTEAFF. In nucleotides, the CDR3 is TGTGCCAGCAGTTACTCTCGGAACAGGAACACTGAAGCTTTCTTT.

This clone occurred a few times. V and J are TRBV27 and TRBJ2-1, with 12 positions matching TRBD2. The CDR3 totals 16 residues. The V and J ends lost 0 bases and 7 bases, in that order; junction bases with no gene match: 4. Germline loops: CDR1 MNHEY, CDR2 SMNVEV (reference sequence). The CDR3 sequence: CASSLSPSGGANEQFF. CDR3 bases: TGTGCCAGCAGTTTATCTCCTAGCGGGGGGGCAAATGAGCAGTTCTTC.

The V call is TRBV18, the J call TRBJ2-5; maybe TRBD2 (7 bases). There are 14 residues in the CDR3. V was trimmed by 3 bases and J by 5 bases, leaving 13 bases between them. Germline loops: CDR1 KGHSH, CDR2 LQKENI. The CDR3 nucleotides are TGTGCCAGCTCACCGAAAGGGGGAGGGGAGACCCAGTACTTC. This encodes CASSPKGGGETQYF.

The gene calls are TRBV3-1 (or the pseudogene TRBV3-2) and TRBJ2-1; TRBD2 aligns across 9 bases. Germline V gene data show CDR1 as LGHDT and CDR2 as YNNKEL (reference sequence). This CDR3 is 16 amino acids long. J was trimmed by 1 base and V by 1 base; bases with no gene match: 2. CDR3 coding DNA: TGTGCCAGCAGCCAAGGACTAGCGGTGTCCTACAATGAGCAGTTCTTC. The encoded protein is CASSQGLAVSYNEQFF.

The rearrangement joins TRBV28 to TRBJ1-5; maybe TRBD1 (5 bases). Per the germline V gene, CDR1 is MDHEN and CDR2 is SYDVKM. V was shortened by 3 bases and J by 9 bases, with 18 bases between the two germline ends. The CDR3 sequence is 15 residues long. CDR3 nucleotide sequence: TGTGCCAGCAGTTTGGGCAAGGGGCCCCAAGGGCCCCAGCATTTT. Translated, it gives CASSLGKGPQGPQHF.

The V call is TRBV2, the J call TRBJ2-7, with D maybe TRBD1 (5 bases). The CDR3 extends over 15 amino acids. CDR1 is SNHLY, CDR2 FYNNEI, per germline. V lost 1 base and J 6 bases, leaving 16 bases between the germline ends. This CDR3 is CASSEGAGIISEQYF. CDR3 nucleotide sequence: TGTGCCAGCAGTGAAGGGGCAGGGATCATCTCCGAGCAGTACTTC.